These 22 T cell receptor beta chains originate from one sample sequenced in a study of technical replicates of blood from a few donors. The table came from immunoSEQ multiplex PCR; TCRdb's copy has only in-frame clones and leaves some out. The sample has about 79,000 clones, 85% to 95% seen once. The specimen sequenced was T cells isolated from PBMCs. These receptors all stem from a human donor in good health.

V usage is TRBV23-1 and J usage is TRBJ1-5; D not certain. TRBV23-1 belongs to the ORF category, with a function that is uncertain. Trimming removed 3 bases from V and 0 bases from J, with 9 bases in between. The CDR3 runs to 15 residues. The CDR3, as DNA: TGCGCCAGCAGTCAGAGGCATTATAGCAATCAGCCCCAGCATTTT. Protein product: CASSQRHYSNQPQHF.

This clone was found once. V is TRBV16 and J is TRBJ2-7; no reliable D call. Germline V gives CDR1 KGHSY, CDR2 FQNENV. The CDR3 is 17 residues long. Trimming cost V 1 base and J 2 bases, with 18 bases left between them. The CDR3 DNA is TGTGCCAGCAGCCAATTTGTAGAGGCAGAGTCCACCTACGAGCAGTACTTC. It translates to CASSQFVEAESTYEQYF.

The table lists this clone with a count of one. The chain employs TRBV28 and TRBJ2-2, with TRBD1 matching over 8 bases. Germline lookup yields CDR1 MDHEN and CDR2 SYDVKM. Losses at the gene ends were 8 bases for V and 1 base for J; bases not matched to a gene: 0. The CDR3 is 13 residues long. The CDR3 reads CASGQGNTGELFF. The CDR3, as DNA: TGTGCCAGCGGACAGGGGAACACCGGGGAGCTGTTTTTT.

This clone came up once. The chain recombines TRBV11-3 with TRBJ2-7, with 7 bases aligning to TRBD1. This CDR3 spans 13 amino acids. Germline V lookup: CDR1 SGHNT, CDR2 YENEEA. V trimming: 5 bases; J trimming: 5 bases; junction bases outside the gene matches: 6. CDR3: CASSGPTGNEQYF. In nucleotides, the CDR3 is TGTGCCAGCAGCGGACCGACAGGGAACGAGCAGTACTTC.

CDR3 bases: TGTGCCAGCAGCTCGCGGGACAGCTCCTACGAGCAGTACTTC. As protein: CASSSRDSSYEQYF. The chain uses TRBV5-4 and TRBJ2-7; a weak D match, TRBD1 (7 bases). This CDR3 has 14 amino acids. Germline-derived CDR1 and CDR2 are SGHNT and YYREEE (reference sequence). V was pared by 3 bases and J by 0 bases, with 10 bases between.

The chain couples TRBV5-1 to TRBJ1-1, with D possibly being TRBD1 (6 bases). Trimming shortened V by 5 bases and J by 5 bases, and 22 bases separated the two germline ends. CDR1 is SGHRS, CDR2 YFSETQ, per germline. This CDR3 has 16 residues. The CDR3 protein is CASSNGGGSAGTEAFF. The CDR3 DNA sequence: TGCGCCAGCAGTAACGGGGGGGGCTCTGCGGGGACTGAAGCTTTCTTT.

The rearrangement uses TRBV14 and TRBJ1-2; TRBD1 is a possible D gene (5 bases). CDR1 is SGHDN and CDR2 is FVKESK in the germline V gene. V was clipped by 4 bases and J by 4 bases, with 10 bases between them. This CDR3 spans 13 amino acids. The CDR3 is CASSPGTGYGYTF. In DNA, the CDR3 is TGTGCCAGCAGCCCTGGGACTGGCTATGGCTACACCTTC.

The genes are TRBV7-8 and TRBJ1-1; D unclear. V dropped 5 bases and J dropped 0 bases, with 7 bases sitting between them. The CDR3 is 13 amino acids. Germline V lookup: CDR1 SGHVS, CDR2 FQNEAQ. CDR3 nucleotides: TGTGCCAGCAGCCCACGGGTGAACACTGAAGCTTTCTTT. Amino acids: CASSPRVNTEAFF.

This chain links TRBV28 with TRBJ2-3; 8 positions match TRBD2. The V segment lost 4 bases and the J segment 2 bases; nucleotides outside the gene matches: 8. In germline, CDR1 is MDHEN, CDR2 SYDVKM. The CDR3 has 16 residues. The CDR3: CASSSTYSGNTDTQYF. Here the CDR3 DNA reads TGTGCCAGCAGTTCCACTTATAGCGGGAACACAGATACGCAGTATTTT. Full variable domain (remainder filled in from reference TRBV28 and TRBJ2-3): DVKVTQSSRYLVKRTGEKVFLECVQDMDHENMFWYRQDPGLGLRLIYFSYDVKMKEKGDIPEGYSVSREKKERFSLILESASTNQTSMYLCASSSTYSGNTDTQYFGPGTRLTVL.

The CDR3 DNA reads as TGCGCCAGCACTTTAGCGGGAGTTGTCTACAATGAGCAGTTCTTC. Protein product: CASTLAGVVYNEQFF. The chain employs TRBV10-2 and TRBJ2-1; 9 bases map to TRBD2. CDR1 WSHSY and CDR2 SAAADI come from the germline V gene. The CDR3 length is 15 residues. Germline trimming cut 7 bases from V and 3 bases from J; bases unmatched to any gene: 7.

This chain links TRBV7-2 with TRBJ2-3, with TRBD2 matching 8 bases. Trimming cost V 3 bases and J 8 bases; bases outside gene matches: 13. Germline V lookup: CDR1 SGHTA, CDR2 FQGNSA. The CDR3 contains 16 residues. The CDR3 nucleotides are TGTGCCAGCAGCTTTTTTGGGGCGGGGGGAGGACTTACGCAGTATTTT. It yields the protein CASSFFGAGGGLTQYF.

V usage is TRBV10-3 and J usage is TRBJ2-1; TRBD2 aligns across 11 bases. CDR1 is ENHRY and CDR2 is SYGVKD in the germline V gene. This CDR3 is 16 amino acids long. V trimming: 2 bases; J trimming: 7 bases; junction bases outside the gene matches: 7. The CDR3 DNA reads TGTGCCATCAGTGAGAACCCCCCTAGCGGGGGGAATGAGCAGTTCTTC. It specifies CAISENPPSGGNEQFF.

The CDR3 DNA is TGTGCCAGCAGCCCACCCGCACTAGCCAACTATGGCTACACCTTC. It codes for CASSPPALANYGYTF. The chain employs TRBV7-9 and TRBJ1-2; D not resolved. Trimming cost V 5 bases and J 2 bases, with 15 bases left between them. CDR1 and CDR2 from the germline V gene are SEHNR and FQNEAQ (reference sequence). There are 15 residues in the CDR3.

This chain links TRBV7-6 with TRBJ2-5; 7 positions match TRBD1. Germline CDR1 and CDR2: SGHVS and FNYEAQ. There are 17 residues in the CDR3. After removal of 0 bases from V and 5 bases from J, the junction contained 12 bases not matched to a gene. CDR3 amino acids: CASSLAPQGSGGETQYF. The CDR3 DNA reads TGTGCCAGCAGCTTAGCGCCACAGGGGTCCGGTGGGGAGACCCAGTACTTC.

J is TRBJ2-1 and V is TRBV7-9, with D possibly being TRBD2 (5 bases). CDR1 is SEHNR, CDR2 FQNEAQ, per germline (reference sequence). V was pared by 5 bases and J by 4 bases, with 12 bases between. The CDR3 has 14 residues. CDR3 residues: CASSPTGIYNEQFF. As DNA, the CDR3 is TGTGCCAGCAGCCCAACGGGGATATACAATGAGCAGTTCTTC.

About this clone itself: At the DNA level, this CDR3 is encoded by other sequences in the same sample as well. The chain recombines TRBV5-1 with TRBJ2-5, with 7 bases that match TRBD1. CDR1 and CDR2 (germline): SGHRS, YFSETQ. Trimming cost V 3 bases and J 2 bases; bases outside gene matches: 4. The CDR3 runs to 14 residues. CDR3 sequence: CASSSLQGQETQYF. The CDR3 nucleotides are TGCGCCAGCAGCTCTTTACAGGGGCAAGAGACCCAGTACTTC.

The chain has TRBV29-1 and TRBJ2-3, with TRBD2 identical over 11 bases. The germline V gene has CDR1 SQVTM and CDR2 ANQGSEA. This CDR3 contains 15 residues. The V gene end was trimmed by 7 bases and the J gene end by 1 base; junction bases not matched to a gene: 7. The CDR3: CSAETSGIGTDTQYF. For the CDR3, the DNA is TGCAGCGCTGAGACTAGCGGGATTGGCACAGATACGCAGTATTTT.

CDR3 DNA sequence: TGTGCCACCAGCAGGCTCGGGACTAGCGGCCAAGAGACCCAGTACTTC. Translated: CATSRLGTSGQETQYF. J is TRBJ2-5 and V is TRBV15; 11 positions match TRBD2. The CDR3 loop spans 16 amino acids. With V trimmed by 3 bases and J by 1 base, 4 bases remained unmatched. CDR1 and CDR2 from the germline V gene are LNHNV and YYDKDF (reference sequence). Using reference TRBV15 and TRBJ2-5 for the parts outside the CDR3, the full variable domain is DAMVIQNPRYQVTQFGKPVTLSCSQTLNHNVMYWYQQKSSQAPKLLFHYYDKDFNNEADTPDNFQSRRPNTSFCFLDIRSPGLGDTAMYLCATSRLGTSGQETQYFGPGTRLLVL.

The J gene is TRBJ1-1, the V gene TRBV6-1; 8 positions match TRBD1. CDR1 MNHNS and CDR2 SASEGT come from the germline V gene. V gave up 3 bases and J gave up 4 bases; unmatched junction bases: 1. CDR3 length: 13 residues. CDR3 protein: CASSEDRVTEAFF. The CDR3 coding sequence is TGTGCCAGCAGTGAGGACAGGGTCACTGAAGCTTTCTTT.

The gene calls are TRBV27 and TRBJ2-2, with D perhaps TRBD1 (5 bases). CDR3 size: 17 residues. Trimming took 3 bases from V and 4 from J, leaving 18 bases between them. The germline CDR1 and CDR2 sequences are MNHEY and SMNVEV (reference sequence). CDR3 amino acids: CASSFDRQSTGTGELFF. CDR3 nucleotides: TGTGCCAGCAGTTTTGACAGACAATCCACTGGCACCGGGGAGCTGTTTTTT.

The V gene is TRBV11-2, the J gene TRBJ1-2; D is uncertain. The length of the CDR3 is 15 residues. The V gene lost 1 base and the J gene lost 8 bases, with 17 bases spanning the gap. Germline-derived CDR1 and CDR2 are SGHAT and FQNNGV. CDR3 in DNA: TGTGCCAGCAGCTTAGCTGAGGTTGGCAGGAGGGGCTACACCTTC. Amino acids: CASSLAEVGRRGYTF.

The rearrangement joins TRBV14 to TRBJ1-1; D may be TRBD1 (5 bases). The CDR3 length is 15 residues. Trimming took off 4 bases at V and 3 bases at J, with 15 bases between the two ends. Per germline, CDR1 SGHDN and CDR2 FVKESK. CDR3 region: CASSPRLGLHTEAFF. Written as DNA, the CDR3 is TGTGCCAGCAGCCCAAGATTGGGGCTACACACTGAAGCTTTCTTT.